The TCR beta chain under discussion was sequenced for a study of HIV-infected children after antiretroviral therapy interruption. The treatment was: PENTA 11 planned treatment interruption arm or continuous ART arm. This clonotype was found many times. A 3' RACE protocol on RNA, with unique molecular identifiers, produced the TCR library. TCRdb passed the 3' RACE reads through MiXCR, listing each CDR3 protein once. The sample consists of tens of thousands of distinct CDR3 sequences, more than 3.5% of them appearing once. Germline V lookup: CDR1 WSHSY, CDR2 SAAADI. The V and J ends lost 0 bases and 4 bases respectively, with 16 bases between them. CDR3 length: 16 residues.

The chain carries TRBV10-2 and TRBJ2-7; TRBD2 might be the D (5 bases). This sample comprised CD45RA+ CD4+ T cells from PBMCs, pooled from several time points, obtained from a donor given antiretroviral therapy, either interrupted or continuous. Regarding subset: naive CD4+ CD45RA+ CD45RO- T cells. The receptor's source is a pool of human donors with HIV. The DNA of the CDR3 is TGCGCCAGCAGTGAGTCGAGGGCATTTACCCATTACGAGCAGTACTTC. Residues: CASSESRAFTHYEQYF.